Shown below are 27 T cell receptor beta chains from a single sample sequenced in a study of metastatic and nonmetastatic thyroid tumors. TCRdb re-processed the PCR reads through MiXCR. The sample records around 40,000 clones, 13% being singletons. All patients were untreated before thyroid surgery. Material: blood. The receptors stem from a female donor with papillary thyroid cancer or a benign thyroid nodule (not recorded which). Some clones in this sample may be carry-over from other donors' samples.

This clone is medium-sized in the sample. V and J are TRBV6-5 and TRBJ2-1; 7 nucleotides agree with TRBD2. The trim removed 5 bases at V and 5 bases at J, leaving 15 bases unmatched. This CDR3 is 17 amino acids long. Germline CDR1 MNHEY, CDR2 SVGAGI. In nucleotides, the CDR3 is TGTGCCAGCAGTATGCTACCGGGGGGAATTCCTAACAATGAGCAGTTCTTC. Translated: CASSMLPGGIPNNEQFF.

At least ten counts were recorded for this clone. The chain employs TRBV9 and TRBJ2-1; D call uncertain. The germline gives CDR1 SGDLS, CDR2 YYNGEE. The CDR3 runs to 12 residues. V was shortened by 4 bases and J by 8 bases, with 10 bases between the two germline ends. The CDR3 DNA is TGTGCCAGCAGCCCCCGAGAGGATGAGCAGTTCTTC. Its translation is CASSPREDEQFF.

This clone was counted many times. CDR3 DNA sequence: TGCGCCAGCAGCTCCCAGGGGGGGGAGCAGTACTTC. It encodes CASSSQGGEQYF. The rearrangement joins TRBV5-1 to TRBJ2-7; the D call may be TRBD1 or TRBD2 (7 bases each). Germline CDR1 and CDR2: SGHRS and YFSETQ. V lost 3 bases, J lost 7 bases, and 11 bases lay in between. CDR3 length: 12 amino acids.

This clone was seen a handful of times. It may be a read error: a sequence one base away is much more abundant. The V and J genes are TRBV29-1 and TRBJ1-2; D gene unclear. CDR1 and CDR2 (germline): SQVTM, ANQGSEA. The CDR3 is made up of 10 amino acids. V lost 5 bases and J lost 8, with 9 bases in between. The CDR3 sequence is CSVSDEGYTF. CDR3 in DNA: TGCAGCGTTTCCGACGAAGGCTACACCTTC.

In its sample, this clone was seen a few times. This chain connects TRBV6-2 or TRBV6-3 to TRBJ2-1, with D maybe TRBD2 (6 bases). The V gene lost 8 bases and the J gene lost 3 bases, with 14 bases spanning the gap. Germline V gene lookup returns CDR1 MNHEY and CDR2 SVGEGT. CDR3 length: 14 amino acids. The CDR3 sequence is CASGLRGIYNEQFF. The CDR3 DNA is TGTGCCAGCGGCCTGCGGGGAATCTACAATGAGCAGTTCTTC.

About this clone itself: Mismatch with germline at one junction end may stem from a read error. CDR3 in amino acids: CGSSPWTAPSEQYF. The CDR3 DNA sequence: TGTGGCAGTAGTCCCTGGACTGCTCCCTCGGAGCAGTACTTC. This chain uses TRBV19 with TRBJ2-7; D is perhaps TRBD2 (5 bases). The germline V gene encodes CDR1 LNHDA and CDR2 SQIVND (reference sequence). The CDR3 consists of 14 residues. Based on the CDR3 plus reference TRBV19 and TRBJ2-7, the full variable domain is DGGITQSPKYLFRKEGQNVTLSCEQNLNHDAMYWYRQDPGQGLRLIYYSQIVNDFQKGDIAEGYSVSREKKESFPLTVTSAQKNPTAFYLCGSSPWTAPSEQYFGPGTRLTVT.

This clone came up many times. The genes are TRBV4-1 and TRBJ2-2; D remains unclear. V was clipped by 5 bases and J by 9 bases, with 10 bases between them. The CDR3 loop spans 12 amino acids. Germline V CDR1 and CDR2: MGHRA, YSYEKL. The CDR3, as DNA: TGCGCCAGCAGCACCCAAGGCTGGGAGCTGTTTTTT. Encoded protein: CASSTQGWELFF.

The table lists this clone with many counts. The chain employs TRBV6-4 and TRBJ2-1; the D gene is possibly TRBD2 (5 bases). Germline CDR1 MRHNA, CDR2 SNTAGT. CDR3 size: 13 residues. Trimming left V 5 bases short and J 9 bases short, with 14 bases between. CDR3 sequence reads: CASSPFRGSEQFF. The CDR3 DNA sequence: TGTGCCAGCAGTCCTTTTCGAGGGTCTGAGCAGTTCTTC.

This clone has just a few counts. One end of the junction is discordant with germline, which a read error may explain. The chain combines TRBV12-3 or TRBV12-4 with TRBJ1-2; perhaps TRBD1 as D (6 bases). CDR3 length equals 14 residues. The CDR3 region has the DNA TGTGCCAGCAGTCCCTGGGGGGCTAACTATGGCTGCACCTTC. Translating gives CASSPWGANYGCTF.

In its sample, this clone was seen many times. The chain combines TRBV6-1 with TRBJ1-4; maybe TRBD1 (5 bases). The CDR3 consists of 13 residues. Germline V gives CDR1 MNHNS, CDR2 SASEGT. Trimming stripped 11 bases from V and 7 bases from J, with 17 bases between. The CDR3 region has the DNA TGTGCCGCCCAGGGTGGTGGGGGTGAAAAACTGTTTTTT. It specifies CAAQGGGGEKLFF.

This clone was detected a few times. With a much larger clone just one base away, this may be a read error. Other DNA sequences in this sample translate to the same CDR3. The chain is built from TRBV29-1 and TRBJ1-1, with D tentatively TRBD1 (6 bases). CDR3 length equals 11 residues. The germline CDR1 and CDR2 sequences are SQVTM and ANQGSEA. Trimming left V 1 base short and J 10 bases short, with 10 bases between. In DNA, the CDR3 is TGCAGCGTTGAAGTCAGGGGTCGAGCTTTCTTT. The encoded protein is CSVEVRGRAFF.

In its sample, this clone was seen many times. The chain is built from TRBV18 and TRBJ2-3; the D is unclear. Trimming cost V 0 bases and J 9 bases, with 13 bases left between them. The CDR3 extends over 14 amino acids. Per germline, CDR1 KGHSH and CDR2 LQKENI. The CDR3 DNA reads TGTGCCAGCTCACCACCGGACGGTTTAAGAACGCAGTATTTT. It is translated as CASSPPDGLRTQYF.

This clone was observed many times. Since a much larger clone is just one base distant, this may be a read error. This chain uses TRBV10-1 with TRBJ2-5, with 7 bases identical to TRBD2. Looked up from germline, CDR1 is WNHNN and CDR2 is SYGVQD (reference sequence). The V gene end was trimmed by 6 bases and the J gene end by 9 bases; junction bases not matched to a gene: 13. The CDR3 is 14 residues long. The CDR3 nucleotides read TGCGCCAGCAGCCGGGACCGGGTCCGGGAGGCCCAGTACTTC. Translated, it gives CASSRDRVREAQYF.

Ten or more counts support this clone. The V call is TRBV6-5, the J call TRBJ1-1, with D uncertain. Germline V gene sequence: CDR1 MNHEY, CDR2 SVGAGI. V dropped 2 bases and J dropped 4 bases, with 2 bases sitting between them. The CDR3 is 11 amino acids. The CDR3 DNA reads TGTGCCAGCAGTTACGGCACTGAAGCTTTCTTT. It is translated as CASSYGTEAFF.

Many counts were recorded for this clone. The V call is TRBV27, the J call TRBJ2-1, with D maybe TRBD2 (6 bases). Looked up from germline, CDR1 is MNHEY and CDR2 is SMNVEV (reference sequence). The CDR3 length is 16 residues. Trimming left V 3 bases short and J 6 bases short, with 18 bases between. DNA for the CDR3: TGTGCCAGCAGTTTGGCGGGACCGCCAACCGGCAATGAGCAGTTCTTC. Translation: CASSLAGPPTGNEQFF.

This clone came up many times. The chain links TRBV7-2 to TRBJ2-1, with 10 bases that match TRBD1. Germline assignment: CDR1 SGHTA and CDR2 FQGNSA. V shed 5 bases, J shed 3 bases, and the junction held 7 bases outside the gene matches. There are 16 residues in the CDR3. The CDR3 sequence is CASSRGGQGHYNEQFF. In DNA, the CDR3 is TGTGCCAGCAGCCGAGGGGGACAGGGGCACTACAATGAGCAGTTCTTC.

This clone was seen a handful of times. The rearrangement uses TRBV6-4 and TRBJ2-1; 11 positions agree with TRBD2. This CDR3 spans 14 amino acids. Germline V gene data show CDR1 as MRHNA and CDR2 as SNTAGT. V shed 2 bases, J shed 6 bases, and the junction held 0 bases outside the gene matches. Written as DNA, the CDR3 is TGTGCCAGCAGTGACGGGACTAGCGGCAATGAGCAGTTCTTC. It is translated as CASSDGTSGNEQFF.

The rearrangement uses TRBV11-1 and TRBJ2-3; 7 positions match TRBD1. The CDR3 runs to 15 residues. The junction had 6 bases not matched to a gene; V was cut back by 5 bases and J by 1 base. Germline lookup yields CDR1 SGHAT and CDR2 FQDESV (reference sequence). The CDR3 region is CASSGRGFRTDTQYF. The CDR3 coding sequence is TGTGCCAGCAGCGGCAGGGGGTTTCGCACAGATACGCAGTATTTT.

This clone showed up many times. This chain connects TRBV7-9 to TRBJ2-7, with TRBD1 matching over 7 bases. This CDR3 region has 14 residues. CDR1 and CDR2 from the germline V gene are SEHNR and FQNEAQ (reference sequence). Trimming cost V 4 bases and J 3 bases; bases outside gene matches: 6. The CDR3 sequence: CASSYTGVNYEQYF. DNA of the CDR3: TGTGCCAGCAGCTATACAGGGGTAAACTACGAGCAGTACTTC.

The gene calls are TRBV20-1 and TRBJ2-3; the match to TRBD1 covers 8 bases. CDR3 length equals 14 residues. Looked up from germline, CDR1 is DFQATT and CDR2 is SNEGSKA (reference sequence). The V segment lost 5 bases and the J segment 0 bases; nucleotides outside the gene matches: 4. Here the CDR3 DNA reads TGCAGTGCTTCCGGACAGGGTAGCACAGATACGCAGTATTTT. It specifies CSASGQGSTDTQYF.

The count of this clone is one. This chain links TRBV5-1 with TRBJ2-2; maybe TRBD1 (5 bases). The V gene's germline CDR1 is SGHRS and CDR2 YFSETQ. The length of the CDR3 is 13 residues. V was shortened by 1 base and J by 6 bases, with 7 bases between the two germline ends. The CDR3 coding sequence is TGCGCCAGCAGCTTGCAGGGTCCCGGGGAGCTGTTTTTT. Its protein product is CASSLQGPGELFF.

The chain employs TRBV18 and TRBJ2-1, with 11 nucleotides matching TRBD1. This CDR3 comprises 15 residues. V shed 3 bases, J shed 7 bases, and the junction held 5 bases outside the gene matches. Per the germline V gene, CDR1 is KGHSH and CDR2 is LQKENI. The DNA for the CDR3 is TGTGCCAGCTCACCGGGGACAGGGGGAACAAATGAGCAGTTCTTC. It specifies CASSPGTGGTNEQFF. The entire variable domain, with the rest obtained from reference TRBV18 and TRBJ2-1, is as follows: NAGVMQNPRHLVRRRGQEARLRCSPMKGHSHVYWYRQLPEEGLKFMVYLQKENIIDESGMPKERFSAEFPKEGPSILRIQQVVRGDSAAYFCASSPGTGGTNEQFFGPGTRLTVL.

At least ten counts were recorded for this clone. The chain employs TRBV20-1 and TRBJ2-1; a possible D gene is TRBD2 (7 bases). Trimming removed 5 bases from V and 3 bases from J, with 17 bases in between. Germline CDR1 and CDR2: DFQATT and SNEGSKA (reference sequence). This CDR3 has 15 amino acids. CDR3 coding DNA: TGCAGTGCTGGACTAGGGGGTGGTCTCTACAATGAGCAGTTCTTC. This encodes CSAGLGGGLYNEQFF.

As concerns this clone: At one end, the junction sequence differs from germline, possibly due to a read error. This chain uses TRBV6-1 with TRBJ1-6; D remains ambiguous. Germline-derived CDR1 and CDR2 are MNHNS and SASEGT. The CDR3 has 13 amino acids. CDR3: CANSRTTDSHLHF. The CDR3 DNA sequence: TGTGCCAACAGTAGGACGACCGATTCACACCTCCACTTT.

The chain has TRBV7-9 and TRBJ2-7, with D maybe TRBD2 (6 bases). Germline V CDR1 and CDR2: SEHNR, FQNEAQ (reference sequence). This CDR3 is 12 amino acids long. Trimming took 3 bases from V and 7 from J, leaving 10 bases between them. CDR3: CASSFFGGEQYF. As DNA, the CDR3 is TGTGCCAGCAGCTTTTTTGGGGGGGAGCAGTACTTC.

This clone was seen many times. This chain connects TRBV7-9 to TRBJ2-7, with 7 bases aligning to TRBD2. The V gene end was trimmed by 5 bases and the J gene end by 3 bases; junction bases not matched to a gene: 10. Germline V lookup: CDR1 SEHNR, CDR2 FQNEAQ (reference sequence). The CDR3 consists of 15 residues. The CDR3 protein is CASSPTEGGIYEQYF. The CDR3, as DNA: TGTGCCAGCAGCCCCACGGAGGGAGGGATCTACGAGCAGTACTTC.

This clone has a handful of counts. The V and J genes are TRBV18 and TRBJ2-7; D remains unclear. Trimming removed 6 bases from V and 5 bases from J, with 11 bases in between. In germline, CDR1 is KGHSH, CDR2 LQKENI. The CDR3 runs to 12 residues. The CDR3 bases are TGTGCCAGCTCGCCCGGTTTAGACGAGCAGTACTTC. This gives the protein CASSPGLDEQYF.